This TCR beta chain appears in the sequencing data of a study of cytomegalovirus exposure and HLA in healthy donors. General study results and limits: The number of N-insertions in an Asian-associated ancestry cluster was reportedly below the approximately 700-donor mean in a later analysis.

Concerning this clone itself: Antigen: not known.

The PCR used 60 Vbeta and 13 Jbeta primers. Libraries were prepared by immunoSEQ multiplex PCR; TCRdb keeps only in-frame clonotypes and omits some of them. The repertoire holds 70,000 to 95,000 clones, with roughly 77% as singletons. In germline, CDR1 is SQVTM, CDR2 ANQGSEA. The CDR3 extends over 12 amino acids. With 6 bases removed from V and 4 bases from J, the gap between germline ends came to 12 bases. Sample: PBMCs. This receptor was taken from a man in his forties in good health and CMV-seronegative. This chain connects TRBV29-1 to TRBJ1-2; no clear D. Written as DNA, the CDR3 is TGCAGCGTAACCACCGGGAGCTATGGCTACACCTTC. Translated: CSVTTGSYGYTF.